This is a list of T cell receptor beta chains from one sample in a study of blood T cell repertoires in COVID-19. Profiling relied on immunoSEQ multiplex PCR, and the TCRdb table lists in-frame clones only, not all of them. The top ten clones hold around 9.3% of a sample with over 250,000 clones, about 91% of them seen once. Sequencing was carried out using PBMCs or T cells enriched from blood (not recorded which). These receptors were collected from a woman under 30 who had recovered from COVID-19. The CDR3 runs from the conserved cysteine through the conserved F or W. The D gene is left open where the match is weak.

CDR3 protein: CASSVVGSQYNEQFF; CDR3 DNA: TGTGCCAGCAGCGTAGTCGGGTCCCAATACAATGAGCAGTTCTTC; V gene: TRBV9; J gene: TRBJ2-1; D gene: -
CDR3 protein: CASSSTAGTATDTQYF; CDR3 DNA: TGTGCCAGCAGCTCAACGGCCGGGACAGCAACAGATACGCAGTATTTT; V gene: TRBV7-3; J gene: TRBJ2-3; D gene: TRBD1
CDR3 protein: CASSRQGAFTNYGYTF; CDR3 DNA: TGTGCCAGCAGCCGACAGGGGGCTTTCACTAACTATGGCTACACCTTC; V gene: TRBV9; J gene: TRBJ1-2; D gene: TRBD1
CDR3 protein: CASSMLDRAVEETQYF; CDR3 DNA: TGTGCCAGCAGCATGTTGGACAGGGCCGTAGAGGAGACCCAGTACTTC; V gene: TRBV5-5; J gene: TRBJ2-5; D gene: TRBD1
CDR3 protein: CASLFSGRSYNEQFF; CDR3 DNA: TGTGCCAGCCTTTTTAGCGGGAGATCCTACAATGAGCAGTTCTTC; V gene: TRBV28; J gene: TRBJ2-1; D gene: TRBD2
CDR3 protein: CASSSQGALSYEQYF; CDR3 DNA: TGTGCCAGCAGTTCCCAGGGGGCACTCTCCTACGAGCAGTACTTC; V gene: TRBV28; J gene: TRBJ2-7; D gene: TRBD1
CDR3 protein: CASSLMMAGTGNTIYF; CDR3 DNA: TGTGCCAGCAGCTTAATGATGGCAGGGACAGGAAACACCATATATTTT; V gene: TRBV7-6; J gene: TRBJ1-3; D gene: -
CDR3 protein: CATSDGRSTDTQYF; CDR3 DNA: TGTGCCACCAGTGACGGGAGGAGCACAGATACGCAGTATTTT; V gene: TRBV24-1; J gene: TRBJ2-3; D gene: TRBD2
CDR3 protein: CASGQRPTFDTQYF; CDR3 DNA: TGTGCCTCAGGTCAGCGGCCTACTTTTGATACGCAGTATTTT; V gene: TRBV7-8; J gene: TRBJ2-3; D gene: -
CDR3 protein: CASSIILAGSSYEQYF; CDR3 DNA: TGTGCCAGCAGCATAATTTTAGCGGGATCATCCTACGAGCAGTACTTC; V gene: TRBV21-1; J gene: TRBJ2-7; D gene: -